What follows are 29 T cell receptor beta chains derived from one specimen sequenced in a study of human thymus T cells. Corrective cardiac operations yielded the resected thymus tissue. The protocol was immunoSEQ multiplex PCR, while the TCRdb copy is restricted to in-frame clones and leaves out a portion. The sample has about 130,000 clones; around 94% are singletons. Material for sequencing was thymus tissue. The receptors were sampled from a boy less than two years old with a congenital heart defect but otherwise immunologically healthy.

This chain links TRBV5-4 with TRBJ2-3; D ambiguous. CDR1 is SGHNT and CDR2 is YYREEE in the germline V gene (reference sequence). V lost 0 bases and J lost 5, with 10 bases in between. This CDR3 contains 14 residues. The CDR3 DNA reads as TGTGCCAGCAGCTTGGACCGGGTTCAAGATACGCAGTATTTT. It codes for CASSLDRVQDTQYF.

This clone appeared a single time. This rearrangement joins TRBV6-5 to TRBJ2-5; D possibly uses TRBD1 or TRBD2 (5 bases each). The V gene's germline CDR1 is MNHEY and CDR2 SVGAGI. Trimming shortened V by 3 bases and J by 0 bases, and 14 bases separated the two germline ends. CDR3 length: 16 amino acids. The CDR3, as DNA: TGTGCCAGCAGTTATGATTCCGGGGCCCACCAAGAGACCCAGTACTTC. Protein: CASSYDSGAHQETQYF.

The rearrangement uses TRBV2 and TRBJ1-1, with 7 bases lining up with TRBD1. The CDR3 contains 15 residues. CDR1 is SNHLY, CDR2 FYNNEI, per germline. The CDR3 loop is CASYGTATLNTEAFF. The DNA of the CDR3 is TGTGCGAGCTATGGGACAGCCACCTTGAACACTGAAGCTTTCTTT.

This chain connects TRBV11-3 to TRBJ2-2, with D maybe TRBD1 (5 bases). The CDR3 runs to 13 residues. The germline V gene has CDR1 SGHNT and CDR2 YENEEA. Trimming cost V 5 bases and J 7 bases, with 11 bases left between them. CDR3 in amino acids: CASSVGVDGELFF. Written as DNA, the CDR3 is TGTGCCAGCAGCGTAGGGGTGGACGGGGAGCTGTTTTTT. Complete variable domain (other parts from reference TRBV11-3 and TRBJ2-2): EAGVVQSPRYKIIEKKQPVAFWCNPISGHNTLYWYLQNLGQGPELLIRYENEEAVDDSQLPKDRFSAERLKGVDSTLKIQPAELGDSAVYLCASSVGVDGELFFGEGSRLTVL.

This clone occurred once. The chain joins TRBV7-9 to TRBJ1-2, with TRBD1 matching over 7 bases. The CDR3 has 15 residues. V was pared by 4 bases and J by 0 bases, with 5 bases of the junction left unmatched. Germline-derived CDR1 and CDR2 are SEHNR and FQNEAQ (reference sequence). CDR3 protein: CASSSRTGPNYGYTF. CDR3 DNA: TGTGCCAGCAGCTCCAGGACAGGTCCTAACTATGGCTACACCTTC.

This chain joins TRBV5-6 and TRBJ1-4; no clear D gene. CDR3 size: 16 residues. Germline V gene lookup returns CDR1 SGHDT and CDR2 YYEEEE. Trimming left V 4 bases short and J 4 bases short, with 17 bases between. The CDR3 coding sequence is TGTGCCAGCAGCCGGACTATGATTTCGGGTAATGAAAAACTGTTTTTT. Protein sequence: CASSRTMISGNEKLFF.

V and J are TRBV7-2 and TRBJ2-5; D possibly matches TRBD1 or TRBD2 (5 bases each). Trimming left V 4 bases short and J 3 bases short, with 24 bases between. Germline V lookup: CDR1 SGHTA, CDR2 FQGNSA. The CDR3 spans 18 residues. For the CDR3, the DNA is TGTGCCAGCAGCTACAATACGTTTCAGGGAGAAAAGGAAGAGACCCAGTACTTC. Amino acids: CASSYNTFQGEKEETQYF.

The chain employs TRBV11-2 and TRBJ2-5; no clear D. The CDR3 extends over 14 amino acids. Trimming stripped 5 bases from V and 4 bases from J, with 14 bases between. Germline CDR1 and CDR2: SGHAT and FQNNGV. CDR3 DNA: TGTGCCAGCAGCATAAACTGGAAGCGAGAGACCCAGTACTTC. Translating it yields CASSINWKRETQYF.

This sequence joins TRBV19 and TRBJ2-3; 12 bases are shared with TRBD2. The trim removed 7 bases at V and 4 bases at J, leaving 6 bases unmatched. Germline CDR1 LNHDA, CDR2 SQIVND (reference sequence). The CDR3 loop spans 15 amino acids. DNA for the CDR3: TGTGCCAGTACCAGGACTAGCGGGGTCCCAGATACGCAGTATTTT. Its protein is CASTRTSGVPDTQYF.

The V call is TRBV4-1, the J call TRBJ1-1; 8 bases map to TRBD1. CDR3 size: 15 residues. Germline V gene sequence: CDR1 MGHRA, CDR2 YSYEKL. V lost 4 bases and J lost 6; bases outside the gene matches: 10. The CDR3 DNA follows: TGCGCCAGCAGCCGCTCCAGGGGGCACGGGTCTGAAGCTTTCTTT. This translates into CASSRSRGHGSEAFF.

The chain uses TRBV7-2 and TRBJ2-2; TRBD2 matches at 14 bases. Germline lookup yields CDR1 SGHTA and CDR2 FQGNSA. The CDR3 extends over 18 amino acids. The J segment lost 6 bases and the V segment lost 5 bases, leaving 11 bases of the junction unmatched. CDR3 loop: CASSTGLAGVFGAGELFF. In DNA form, the CDR3 reads TGTGCCAGCAGCACGGGACTAGCGGGAGTCTTTGGGGCCGGGGAGCTGTTTTTT.

The rearrangement links TRBV15 to TRBJ2-3; 8 nucleotides match TRBD1. The germline CDR1 and CDR2 sequences are LNHNV and YYDKDF (reference sequence). CDR3 length equals 19 residues. After removal of 0 bases from V and 1 base from J, the junction contained 12 bases not matched to a gene. The chain's CDR3 is CATSRDMSGQGVGTDTQYF. CDR3 nucleotide sequence: TGTGCCACCAGCAGAGATATGAGCGGACAGGGTGTCGGCACAGATACGCAGTATTTT.

The chain has TRBV30 and TRBJ2-5; tentative D call: TRBD1 (5 bases). The ends were cut back, 2 bases at V and 4 bases at J, with 11 bases in the middle. CDR1 and CDR2 from the germline V gene are GTSNPN and SVGIG (reference sequence). The CDR3 has 13 amino acids. The CDR3 here is CAWSPPGAETQYF. For the CDR3, the DNA is TGTGCCTGGAGTCCTCCTGGGGCAGAGACCCAGTACTTC.

The chain has TRBV28 and TRBJ2-5, with D possibly being TRBD1 (6 bases). This CDR3 region has 15 residues. CDR1 is MDHEN, CDR2 SYDVKM, per germline. Deletions cut 6 bases from V and 0 bases from J, with 14 bases between. As DNA, the CDR3 is TGTGCCAGCAGGTCTGACAGGAGGTACCAAGAGACCCAGTACTTC. It translates to CASRSDRRYQETQYF.

The chain is built from TRBV19 and TRBJ1-5; TRBD1 matches at 9 bases. Germline V gene lookup returns CDR1 LNHDA and CDR2 SQIVND (reference sequence). V lost 5 bases to trimming and J lost 13 bases; unmatched junction nucleotides: 9. CDR3 length: 13 residues. CDR3 sequence reads: CASSPWTGDGQHF. In DNA form, the CDR3 reads TGTGCCAGTAGTCCATGGACAGGGGACGGACAGCATTTT.

The V call is TRBV27, the J call TRBJ1-1; D is possibly TRBD1 (5 bases). The CDR3 consists of 13 residues. Germline-derived CDR1 and CDR2 are MNHEY and SMNVEV (reference sequence). V was trimmed by 7 bases and J by 7 bases, leaving 16 bases between them. The chain's CDR3 is CASNLRGRGEAFF. The CDR3 DNA reads as TGTGCCAGCAACCTTCGGGGCAGAGGTGAAGCTTTCTTT.

Here the CDR3 reads CASSASGTARRDGYTF. Here the CDR3 DNA reads TGTGCCAGCAGCGCTTCAGGGACAGCACGGCGGGATGGCTACACCTTC. This chain connects TRBV9 to TRBJ1-2; 7 bases are a match to TRBD1. V lost 3 bases to trimming and J lost 6 bases; unmatched junction nucleotides: 14. The CDR3 covers 16 residues. Germline lookup yields CDR1 SGDLS and CDR2 YYNGEE.

The chain joins TRBV4-2 to TRBJ2-3; 10 bases match TRBD2. The CDR3 totals 14 residues. Germline CDR1 and CDR2: LGHNA and YNFKEQ. V lost 6 bases, J lost 7 bases, and 7 bases stayed unmatched. The CDR3 coding sequence is TGTGCCAGCAGTCCCGGGACTAGCGTGTATACGCAGTATTTT. Residues: CASSPGTSVYTQYF.

This sequence joins TRBV5-6 and TRBJ2-3, with D maybe TRBD1 (7 bases). V lost 9 bases to trimming and J lost 5 bases, with 13 bases between them. This CDR3 comprises 12 residues. Germline-derived CDR1 and CDR2 are SGHDT and YYEEEE. The CDR3 is CATQGGRDTQYF. As DNA, the CDR3 is TGTGCCACCCAGGGGGGTAGAGATACGCAGTATTTT.

V usage is TRBV5-4 and J usage is TRBJ1-2; 10 bases map to TRBD1. CDR1 and CDR2 from the germline V gene are SGHNT and YYREEE (reference sequence). The CDR3 contains 13 residues. The V and J ends lost 3 bases and 6 bases, in that order; junction bases with no gene match: 2. The CDR3 coding sequence is TGTGCCAGCAGCTATGGGACAGGGGATGGCTACACCTTC. Its translation: CASSYGTGDGYTF.

V is TRBV7-9 and J is TRBJ1-4, with 9 bases that match TRBD1. CDR1 and CDR2 from the germline V gene are SEHNR and FQNEAQ (reference sequence). With V trimmed by 5 bases and J by 5 bases, 6 bases remained unmatched. CDR3 length equals 15 residues. In DNA, the CDR3 is TGTGCCAGCAGCCCCAGGGACAGGGAAAATGAAAAACTGTTTTTT. The encoded protein is CASSPRDRENEKLFF.

CDR3 protein: CASSPRTRGPGDTEAFF. The CDR3 coding sequence is TGTGCCAGCAGCCCAAGGACCAGGGGACCAGGGGACACTGAAGCTTTCTTT. This chain joins TRBV7-9 and TRBJ1-1; D possibly corresponds to TRBD1 (6 bases). Germline V gene sequence: CDR1 SEHNR, CDR2 FQNEAQ (reference sequence). The CDR3 is made up of 17 amino acids. Trimming shortened V by 5 bases and J by 3 bases, and 22 bases separated the two germline ends.

The chain joins TRBV4-2 to TRBJ2-3; 9 nucleotides match TRBD2. The CDR3 length is 20 residues. CDR1 is LGHNA, CDR2 YNFKEQ, per germline. V was pared by 3 bases and J by 2 bases, with 18 bases of the junction left unmatched. CDR3 DNA sequence: TGTGCCAGCAGCCACGGCCCACGAGCGGGGGGCCCGAATGACACAGATACGCAGTATTTT. Protein sequence: CASSHGPRAGGPNDTDTQYF.

The rearrangement links TRBV28 to TRBJ2-3; possibly TRBD2 for D (7 bases). Germline V lookup: CDR1 MDHEN, CDR2 SYDVKM. The CDR3 covers 14 residues. V was trimmed by 5 bases and J by 5 bases, leaving 14 bases between them. The CDR3 nucleotides are TGTGCCAGCAGTGGTGGGGGGGCCGGAGATACGCAGTATTTT. Translated: CASSGGGAGDTQYF. Looking up the rest from reference TRBV28 and TRBJ2-3 gives the full variable domain: DVKVTQSSRYLVKRTGEKVFLECVQDMDHENMFWYRQDPGLGLRLIYFSYDVKMKEKGDIPEGYSVSREKKERFSLILESASTNQTSMYLCASSGGGAGDTQYFGPGTRLTVL.

CDR3 DNA: TGTGCCAGCAGCCAAGCCCCACTAGCGGGGGGATCTTACGAGCAGTACTTC. It translates to CASSQAPLAGGSYEQYF. This chain links TRBV4-2 with TRBJ2-7; 12 nucleotides agree with TRBD2. Per the germline V gene, CDR1 is LGHNA and CDR2 is YNFKEQ. V was pared by 1 base and J by 4 bases, with 8 bases of the junction left unmatched. This CDR3 contains 17 residues.

This clone has a handful of counts. The chain recombines TRBV5-1 with TRBJ1-1; 12 bases are shared with TRBD1. The CDR3 spans 16 residues. V lost 0 bases and J lost 4; bases outside the gene matches: 4. CDR1 and CDR2 from the germline V gene are SGHRS and YFSETQ. The CDR3: CASSLEGTGGFTEAFF. The DNA for the CDR3 is TGCGCCAGCAGCTTGGAAGGGACAGGGGGCTTCACTGAAGCTTTCTTT.

This rearrangement joins TRBV5-1 to TRBJ2-7; unclear D gene. CDR1 is SGHRS and CDR2 is YFSETQ in the germline V gene. V was pared by 4 bases and J by 4 bases, with 9 bases between. The CDR3 is 12 amino acids. CDR3 DNA sequence: TGCGCCAGCAGCCAACTGGGGTACGAGCAGTACTTC. Its translation is CASSQLGYEQYF.

This chain joins TRBV10-3 and TRBJ2-7, with D uncertain. Germline CDR1 reads ENHRY; CDR2 reads SYGVKD. V shed 3 bases and J shed 3 bases, with 6 bases lying between them. This CDR3 region has 12 residues. CDR3: CAISEANYEQYF. The CDR3 nucleotides are TGTGCCATCAGTGAAGCTAACTACGAGCAGTACTTC.

The chain is built from TRBV5-4 and TRBJ2-1; D possibly corresponds to TRBD2 (5 bases). Germline V gene data show CDR1 as SGHNT and CDR2 as YYREEE (reference sequence). The CDR3 totals 13 residues. V gave up 6 bases and J gave up 5 bases, with 12 bases separating them. In DNA, the CDR3 is TGTGCCAGCAAGCTCCAGGAGGACAATGAGCAGTTCTTC. This sequence encodes CASKLQEDNEQFF.